One sample yielded the 5 T cell receptor beta chains listed below, sequenced in a study of beta chain features in type 1 diabetes (dated by TCRdb to between 2017 and 2018). Overall study outcomes, separate from this receptor: In all four CD4+ subsets, TCRB CDR3 length was moderately but significantly shorter in type 1 diabetes patients.

These receptors have no known antigen. The library was generated by the immunoSEQ multiplex PCR assay. The High Capacity cDNA Reverse Transcription Kit was used to reverse transcribe all of the isolated RNA, meaning that expressed TCRB transcripts were what got sequenced. Sourced from immuneACCESS, this table was stored by TCRdb with only in-frame sequences that have V and J called. A share of the clones is absent; for the studies checked, an unresolved V gene accounts for under half, and the remainder has no known explanation. The sample has around 360,000 clones on record, around 12% of them singletons. Approximately 0.011% of the sample is in the top ten clones. The source material was naive CD4+ T cells from blood. The sample's cell subset or site label, in plain terms: true naive CD4+ T cells. These receptors were obtained from a woman between 18 and 29 years old with type 1 diabetes.

The rearrangement uses TRBV2 and TRBJ1-4; the D gene is possibly TRBD1 (6 bases). V was pared by 1 base and J by 1 base, with 7 bases between. CDR1 and CDR2 from the germline V gene are SNHLY and FYNNEI. The CDR3 loop spans 15 amino acids. Here the CDR3 reads CASSEEDRTNEKLFF. The CDR3 DNA reads as TGTGCCAGCAGTGAAGAGGACAGAACTAATGAAAAACTGTTTTTT.

The chain carries TRBV19 and TRBJ2-1, with 13 bases matching TRBD2. CDR3 length: 16 amino acids. The ends lost 4 bases at V and 4 bases at J; junction bases unmatched: 4. Germline V gives CDR1 LNHDA, CDR2 SQIVND (reference sequence). The CDR3 coding sequence is TGTGCCAGTAGTAAGTGGACTAGCGGGGGTTACAATGAGCAGTTCTTC. This gives the protein CASSKWTSGGYNEQFF.

The V and J genes are TRBV7-9 and TRBJ2-7; 9 bases line up with TRBD2. Germline-derived CDR1 and CDR2 are SEHNR and FQNEAQ (reference sequence). V lost 0 bases to trimming and J lost 2 bases; unmatched junction nucleotides: 5. CDR3 length: 16 amino acids. CDR3 in DNA: TGTGCCAGCAGCTTAGCGATGCTAGCGGGGCCCTACGAGCAGTACTTC. Protein sequence: CASSLAMLAGPYEQYF.

The chain uses TRBV7-9 and TRBJ1-2, with D maybe TRBD1 (6 bases). This CDR3 has 14 residues. V lost 5 bases and J 6 bases, leaving 16 bases between the germline ends. Germline CDR1 and CDR2: SEHNR and FQNEAQ (reference sequence). The CDR3 reads CASSQGPGKDGYTF. DNA of the CDR3: TGTGCCAGCAGCCAGGGGCCGGGGAAGGATGGCTACACCTTC.

J is TRBJ1-4 and V is TRBV11-3; 9 bases fit TRBD1. This CDR3 is built from 12 residues. Trimming took 3 bases from V and 13 from J; bases not matched to a gene: 3. CDR1 SGHNT and CDR2 YENEEA come from the germline V gene. The CDR3 DNA is TGTGCCAGCAGCTTCGGACAGGGGTTACTGTTTTTT. Translating gives CASSFGQGLLFF.